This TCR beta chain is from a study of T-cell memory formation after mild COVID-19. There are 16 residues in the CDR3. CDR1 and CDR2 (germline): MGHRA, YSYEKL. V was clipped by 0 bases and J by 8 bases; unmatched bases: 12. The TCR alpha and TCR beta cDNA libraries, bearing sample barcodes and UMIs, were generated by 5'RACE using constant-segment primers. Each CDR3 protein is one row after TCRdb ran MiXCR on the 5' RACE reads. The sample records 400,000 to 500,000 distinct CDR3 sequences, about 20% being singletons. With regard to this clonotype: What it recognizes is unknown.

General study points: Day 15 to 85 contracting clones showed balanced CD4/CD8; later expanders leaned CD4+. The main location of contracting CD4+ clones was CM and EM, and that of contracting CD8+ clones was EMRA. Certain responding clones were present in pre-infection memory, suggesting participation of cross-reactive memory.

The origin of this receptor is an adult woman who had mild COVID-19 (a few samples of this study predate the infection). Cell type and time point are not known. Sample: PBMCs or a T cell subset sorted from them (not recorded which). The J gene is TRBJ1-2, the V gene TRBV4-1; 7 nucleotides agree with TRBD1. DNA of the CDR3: TGCGCCAGCAGCCAAGATGTCCTCCGGACAGGACGCGGCTACACCTTC. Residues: CASSQDVLRTGRGYTF.